Here is one TCR beta chain with its context. The antigen is undetermined. The data belong to a study of cytomegalovirus exposure and HLA in healthy donors. Study-level results: Reported results showed that the classifier diagnosed cytomegalovirus status with high specificity and sensitivity. Subsequent analysis found a tendency for first-cohort TCR clusters to co-occur within the 95 to 150 validation repertoires. Researchers counted 180 or so TCR beta chains as cytomegalovirus-associated. A few of the chains that were CMV-associated were confirmed in vitro to be specific for CMV antigens.

Data came from immunoSEQ multiplex PCR; TCRdb stores just in-frame clones and leaves some out. The table records over 200,000 clones, around 90% of them present only once. V was pared by 4 bases and J by 6 bases, with 6 bases of the junction left unmatched. Germline V lookup: CDR1 PRHDT, CDR2 FYEKMQ (reference sequence). The CDR3 is 14 amino acids. The rearrangement uses TRBV13 and TRBJ1-1; TRBD1 agrees at 9 bases. The receptor was isolated from a woman between 18 and 30 years old in good health and CMV-seropositive. Specimen: PBMCs. The CDR3 here is CASSSGTGHPEAFF. In DNA form, the CDR3 reads TGTGCCAGCAGCTCGGGGACAGGGCATCCTGAAGCTTTCTTT.